This TCR beta chain was documented in a study of CD8+ T cells in alopecia areata. Study-wide findings and caveats: Scalp clonality, along with expanded CD8+ clones among the top 100, was significantly decreased by tofacitinib.

Treatment noted: oral pan-JAK inhibitor, 5-10 mg twice daily. This clone is deemed medium-sized. Its antigen is not identified. Extracted RNA was reverse transcribed, and the resulting cDNA served as sequencing template. Assay: immunoSEQ multiplex PCR; the TCRdb copy retains only in-frame clones and omits some. The sample lists around 100,000 clones; roughly 50% were seen once. This CDR3 has 12 amino acids. V was shortened by 5 bases and J by 7 bases, with 8 bases between the two germline ends. Germline lookup yields CDR1 SGHAT and CDR2 FQNNGV. The sequence was collected from a human donor with alopecia areata. The source was CD8+ T cells sorted from blood, collected at week 24, from a patient treated with tofacitinib. The rearrangement joins TRBV11-2 to TRBJ1-4; tentative D call: TRBD1 (6 bases). The CDR3 reads CASSQDSEKLFF. DNA of the CDR3: TGTGCCAGCAGCCAGGACAGTGAAAAACTGTTTTTT.